Given below is one TCR beta chain in context. Its matching antigen is unknown. This entry is derived from a study of T cell responses to AZD1222 COVID-19 vaccine. V was trimmed by 7 bases and J by 0 bases, leaving 16 bases between them. This CDR3 is 17 amino acids long. In germline, CDR1 is LGHNA, CDR2 YNFKEQ. Study conclusions and caveats: The repertoires were collected only after the peak T cell response. Spike as a whole was targeted by vaccine-associated CD4 TCRs, dominant at 160-218 and 743-854.

Profiling relied on immunoSEQ multiplex PCR, and the TCRdb table lists in-frame clones only, not all of them. The sample yields over 95,000 clones, roughly 90% seen once. This sequence was found in an adult who received the AZD1222 COVID-19 vaccine. V is TRBV4-2 and J is TRBJ2-6; D remains unclear. This specimen consisted of peripheral blood, obtained 28 days after the second AZD1222 dose. Written as DNA, the CDR3 is TGTGCCAGCAATCAACCAGGTTCTAGCTCTGGGGCCAACGTCCTGACTTTC. The encoded protein is CASNQPGSSSGANVLTF.